Sequencing of this TCR beta chain was carried out in a study of blood T cell repertoires in COVID-19. Study overall: Researchers got acute and convalescent COVID-19 samples from the United States, Italy and Spain. The analysed material was cDNA or gDNA that came from T cells, B-cell-depleted T cells, or PBMCs.

Seattle cases were enrolled at active infection and followed longitudinally. Unmatched junction bases numbered 2, after V lost 2 bases and J lost 3 bases. CDR1 is MNHEY, CDR2 SVGAGI, per germline. The CDR3 is made up of 15 amino acids. In the original analysis: Estimates of nucleated cell counts were drawn from the amplification of reference gene primers. Sequenced by immunoSEQ multiplex PCR; TCRdb stores in-frame clones only, minus some. V, J and clone size are those of that table, while D and trimming were read from the DNA. Here the sample spans 150,000 to 200,000 clones, roughly 90% being singletons.

The specimen was peripheral blood. V and J are TRBV6-5 and TRBJ1-2; 11 bases are a match to TRBD1. This receptor was taken from a man in his thirties or forties with COVID-19, enrolled during active disease. DNA of the CDR3: TGTGCCAGCAGTTACAGGGACAGGGGGTACTATGGCTACACCTTC. It yields the protein CASSYRDRGYYGYTF.